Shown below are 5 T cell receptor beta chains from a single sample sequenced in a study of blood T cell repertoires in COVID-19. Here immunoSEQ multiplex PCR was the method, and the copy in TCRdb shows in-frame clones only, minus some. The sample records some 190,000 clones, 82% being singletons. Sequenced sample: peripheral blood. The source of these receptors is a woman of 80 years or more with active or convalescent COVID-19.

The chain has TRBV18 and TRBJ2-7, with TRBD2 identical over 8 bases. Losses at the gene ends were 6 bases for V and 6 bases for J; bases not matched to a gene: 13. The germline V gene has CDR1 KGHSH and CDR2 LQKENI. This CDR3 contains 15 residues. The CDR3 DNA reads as TGTGCCAGCTCCCGGTCGGTAGCGGGGCCGCTCGAGCAGTACTTC. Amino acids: CASSRSVAGPLEQYF. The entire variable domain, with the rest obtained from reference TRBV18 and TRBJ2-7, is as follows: NAGVMQNPRHLVRRRGQEARLRCSPMKGHSHVYWYRQLPEEGLKFMVYLQKENIIDESGMPKERFSAEFPKEGPSILRIQQVVRGDSAAYFCASSRSVAGPLEQYFGPGTRLTVT.

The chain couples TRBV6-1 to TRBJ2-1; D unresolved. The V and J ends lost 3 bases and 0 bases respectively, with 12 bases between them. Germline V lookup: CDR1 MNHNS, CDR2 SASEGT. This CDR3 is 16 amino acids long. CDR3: CASSESPFGSYNEQFF. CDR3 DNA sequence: TGTGCCAGCAGTGAGTCCCCTTTCGGCTCCTACAATGAGCAGTTCTTC.

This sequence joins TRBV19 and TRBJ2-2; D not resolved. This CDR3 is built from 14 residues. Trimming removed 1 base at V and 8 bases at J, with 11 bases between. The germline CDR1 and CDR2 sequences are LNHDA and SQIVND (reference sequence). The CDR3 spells CASSIATDSGELFF. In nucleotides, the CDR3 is TGTGCCAGTAGTATAGCCACAGATTCTGGGGAGCTGTTTTTT.

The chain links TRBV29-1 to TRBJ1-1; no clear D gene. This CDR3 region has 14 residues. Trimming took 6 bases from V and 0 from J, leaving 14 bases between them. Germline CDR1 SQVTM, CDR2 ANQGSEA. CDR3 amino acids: CSVAPRSVNTEAFF. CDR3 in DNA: TGCAGCGTGGCCCCACGTTCTGTGAACACTGAAGCTTTCTTT.

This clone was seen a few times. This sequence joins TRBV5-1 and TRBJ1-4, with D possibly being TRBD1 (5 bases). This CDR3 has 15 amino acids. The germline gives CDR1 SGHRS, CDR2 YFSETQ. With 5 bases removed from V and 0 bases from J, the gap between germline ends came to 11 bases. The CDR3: CASRERGATNEKLFF. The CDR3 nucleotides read TGCGCCAGCAGGGAAAGGGGTGCAACTAATGAAAAACTGTTTTTT. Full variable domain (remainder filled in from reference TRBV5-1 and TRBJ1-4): KAGVTQTPRYLIKTRGQQVTLSCSPISGHRSVSWYQQTPGQGLQFLFEYFSETQRNKGNFPGRFSGRQFSNSRSEMNVSTLELGDSALYLCASRERGATNEKLFFGSGTQLSVL.